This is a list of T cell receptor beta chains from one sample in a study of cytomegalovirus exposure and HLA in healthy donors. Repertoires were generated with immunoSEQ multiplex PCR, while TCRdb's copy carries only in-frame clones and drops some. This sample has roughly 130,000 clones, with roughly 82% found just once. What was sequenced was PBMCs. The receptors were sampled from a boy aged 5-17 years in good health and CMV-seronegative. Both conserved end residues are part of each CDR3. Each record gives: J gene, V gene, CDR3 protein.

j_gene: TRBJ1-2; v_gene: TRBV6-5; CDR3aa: CASSQSGVHGYTF
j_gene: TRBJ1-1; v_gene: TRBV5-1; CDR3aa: CASSLSGRGGTEAFF
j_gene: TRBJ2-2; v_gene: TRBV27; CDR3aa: CASSSRGSGIDTGELFF
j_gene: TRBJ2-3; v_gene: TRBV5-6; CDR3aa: CATTITGWGSTDTQYF
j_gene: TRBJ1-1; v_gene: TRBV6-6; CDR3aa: CASSPFEGAYTEAFF
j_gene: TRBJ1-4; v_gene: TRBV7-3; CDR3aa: CASRGGRATNEKLFF
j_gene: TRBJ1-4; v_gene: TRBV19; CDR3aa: CASSIDRRNEKLFF
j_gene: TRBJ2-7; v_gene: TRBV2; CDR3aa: CASSTEYEQYF
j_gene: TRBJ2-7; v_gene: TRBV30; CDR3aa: CAWSETDEQYF
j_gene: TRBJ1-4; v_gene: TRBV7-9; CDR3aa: CASSLQGNEKLFF
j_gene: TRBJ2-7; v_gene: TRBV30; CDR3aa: CAWSFLRDSTYEQYF
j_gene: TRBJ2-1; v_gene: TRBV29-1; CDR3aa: CSVDGGGLVSNEQFF
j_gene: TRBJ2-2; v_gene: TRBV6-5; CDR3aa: CASSSRVTGELFF
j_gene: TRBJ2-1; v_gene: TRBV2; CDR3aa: CASSEVVAGTFNEQFF
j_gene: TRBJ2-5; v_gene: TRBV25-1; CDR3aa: CASSPTAGTQETQYF
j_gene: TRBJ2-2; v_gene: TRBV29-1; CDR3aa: CSVDVGAGTGELFF
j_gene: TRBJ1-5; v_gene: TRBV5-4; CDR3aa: CASSQNGGPNQPQHF
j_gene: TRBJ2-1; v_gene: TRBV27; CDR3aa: CASSRRGPNEQFF
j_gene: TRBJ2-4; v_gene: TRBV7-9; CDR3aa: CASSLEWQSKNIQYF
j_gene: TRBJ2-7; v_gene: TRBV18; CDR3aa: CASLRSRDTAGVQYF
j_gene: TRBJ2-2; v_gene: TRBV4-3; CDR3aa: CASSQDLAGAGRTDTGELFF
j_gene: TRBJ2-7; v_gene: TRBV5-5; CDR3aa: CASSFGLAESYEQYF
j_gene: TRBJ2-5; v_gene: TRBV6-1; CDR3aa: CASSERGGTRAETQYF
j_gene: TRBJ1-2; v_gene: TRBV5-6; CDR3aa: CASSLPALGGGYTF
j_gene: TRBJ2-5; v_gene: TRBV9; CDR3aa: CASSLSGDQETQYF
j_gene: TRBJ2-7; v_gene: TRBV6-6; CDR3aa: CASRGAVAGEQYF